This T cell receptor beta chain was observed in a study of T cells in Graves' hyperthyroidism and ophthalmopathy. This clonotype was seen ten or more times. Clinical symptoms, serum thyroxine and TRAb, thyroid ultrasound and orbital computed tomography were used for the diagnoses. RNA transcripts were the template for amplifying TCR beta CDR3 regions. With the HTBI primer set, the TCR CDR3 went through a first round of RT-PCR. In TCRdb, the multiplex PCR reads were re-called with MiXCR into one record per CDR3 protein. Here the sample spans about 840,000 distinct CDR3 sequences, around 38% being singletons. The CDR3 covers 13 residues. From germline, CDR1 is SGHDN and CDR2 FVKESK. V was cut by 0 bases and J by 9 bases, with 6 bases left in between.

The receptor's source is a young man with Graves' hyperthyroidism. The chain carries TRBV14 and TRBJ1-6; D ambiguous. The sequencing input was blood. CDR3 sequence: CASSQEGRSPLHF. The CDR3 DNA reads TGTGCCAGCAGCCAAGAAGGGCGTTCACCCCTCCACTTT.